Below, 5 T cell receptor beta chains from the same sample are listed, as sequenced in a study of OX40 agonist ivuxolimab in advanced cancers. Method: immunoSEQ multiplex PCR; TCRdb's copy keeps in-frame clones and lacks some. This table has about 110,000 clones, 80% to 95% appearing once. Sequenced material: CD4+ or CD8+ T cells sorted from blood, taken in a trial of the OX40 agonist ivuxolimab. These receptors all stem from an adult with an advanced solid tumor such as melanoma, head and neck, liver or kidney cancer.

The CDR3, as DNA: TGTGCCATCCCCTCCTGCGAGCAGTTCTTC. This translates into CAIPSCEQFF. The chain couples TRBV27 to TRBJ2-1; D unclear. Germline CDR1 and CDR2: MNHEY and SMNVEV (reference sequence). The V gene lost 10 bases and the J gene lost 10 bases, with 11 bases spanning the gap. This CDR3 has 10 residues.

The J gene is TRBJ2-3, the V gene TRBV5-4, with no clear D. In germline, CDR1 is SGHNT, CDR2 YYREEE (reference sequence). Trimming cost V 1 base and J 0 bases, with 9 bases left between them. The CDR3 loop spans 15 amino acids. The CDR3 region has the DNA TGTGCCAGCAGCTTGCAGGTAACGAGCACAGATACGCAGTATTTT. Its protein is CASSLQVTSTDTQYF. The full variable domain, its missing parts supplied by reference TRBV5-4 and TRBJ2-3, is ETGVTQSPTHLIKTRGQQVTLRCSSQSGHNTVSWYQQALGQGPQFIFQYYREEENGRGNFPPRFSGLQFPNYSSELNVNALELDDSALYLCASSLQVTSTDTQYFGPGTRLTVL.

CDR3 sequence (DNA): TGTGCCAGCAGTGTGGGCCGAGAGACCCAGTACTTC. Protein sequence: CASSVGRETQYF. The V and J genes are TRBV2 and TRBJ2-5; no reliable D call. This CDR3 is 12 amino acids long. With 4 bases removed from V and 4 bases from J, the gap between germline ends came to 7 bases. Germline values: CDR1 SNHLY, CDR2 FYNNEI.

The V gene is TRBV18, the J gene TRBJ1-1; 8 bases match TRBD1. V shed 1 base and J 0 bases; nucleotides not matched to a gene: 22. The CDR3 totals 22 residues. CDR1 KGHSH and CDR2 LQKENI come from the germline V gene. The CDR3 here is CASSPLRNSGRSGGAVNTEAFF. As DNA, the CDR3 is TGTGCCAGCTCACCACTCCGTAACTCGGGTAGGTCAGGGGGCGCGGTGAACACTGAAGCTTTCTTT. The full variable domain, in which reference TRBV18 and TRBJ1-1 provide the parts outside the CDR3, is NAGVMQNPRHLVRRRGQEARLRCSPMKGHSHVYWYRQLPEEGLKFMVYLQKENIIDESGMPKERFSAEFPKEGPSILRIQQVVRGDSAAYFCASSPLRNSGRSGGAVNTEAFFGQGTRLTVV.

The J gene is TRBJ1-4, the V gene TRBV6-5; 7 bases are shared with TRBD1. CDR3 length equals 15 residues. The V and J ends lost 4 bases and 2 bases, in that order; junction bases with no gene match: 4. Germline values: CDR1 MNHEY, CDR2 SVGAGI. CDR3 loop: CASSSIRGTNEKLFF. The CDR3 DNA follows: TGTGCCAGCAGTTCAATCAGGGGGACTAATGAAAAACTGTTTTTT.